The 4 T cell receptor beta chains presented below share a single source sample, sequenced in a study of neurological immune-mediated disorders. In TCRdb, the 5' RACE reads were re-called with MiXCR into one record per CDR3 protein. The repertoire holds fewer than 30,000 distinct CDR3 sequences, with around 21% as singletons. Sequencing was performed on PBMCs. The receptors derive from a woman aged 60 to 75 in good health.

This clonotype was seen repeatedly, ten times or more. J is TRBJ1-4 and V is TRBV21-1; the tabulated D call, TRBD1, remains unverified against the DNA. TRBV21-1 is listed as a pseudogene. This CDR3 comprises 15 residues. The CDR3 protein is CASSKATPTGEKLFF. DNA for the CDR3: TGTGCCAGCAGCAAGGCGACTCCAACAGGGGAAAAACTGTTTTTT.

This clonotype was counted ten times or more. Written as DNA, the CDR3 is TGTGCCAGCAGTTCCGACAGCTACAATGAGCAGTTCTTC. The encoded protein is CASSSDSYNEQFF. V is TRBV6-4 and J is TRBJ2-1; D might be TRBD1 (5 bases). The CDR3 has 13 residues. Trimming cost V 5 bases and J 3 bases, with 8 bases left between them. Germline CDR1 reads MRHNA; CDR2 reads SNTAGT.

In its sample, this clonotype was seen many times. The chain combines TRBV5-1 with TRBJ2-7; perhaps TRBD1 as D (6 bases). From germline, CDR1 is SGHRS and CDR2 YFSETQ. Trimming pared 4 bases from V and 3 bases from J, leaving 14 bases between. CDR3 length equals 14 residues. CDR3 DNA: TGCGCCAGCAGCCCCTCAGGGGATATCTACGAGCAGTACTTC. Protein: CASSPSGDIYEQYF.

This clonotype was seen repeatedly, ten times or more. CDR3 protein: CASSPGPVNTGELFF. CDR3 DNA sequence: TGTGCCAGCAGCCCTGGCCCAGTGAACACCGGGGAGCTGTTTTTT. J is TRBJ2-2 and V is TRBV5-6; D is ambiguous. CDR3 length: 15 amino acids. Trimming shortened V by 4 bases and J by 1 base, and 11 bases separated the two germline ends. Looked up from germline, CDR1 is SGHDT and CDR2 is YYEEEE.